The 12 T cell receptor beta chains listed next were all sequenced from one sample in a study of Graves' ophthalmopathy and Graves' hyperthyroidism. The TCR beta CDR3 regions underwent amplification from RNA transcripts. The library came from an HTBI-primed first-round RT-PCR and a second-round multiplex PCR. TCRdb reanalysed the multiplex PCR reads using MiXCR and keeps one entry per CDR3 protein. The sample has some 390,000 distinct CDR3 sequences; around 20% are singletons. Material: peripheral blood. These receptors came from a woman aged 18-29 years with Graves' ophthalmopathy.

In this sample, this clonotype turned up many times. This rearrangement joins TRBV11-3 to TRBJ2-7; 7 bases match TRBD1. The CDR3 covers 14 residues. The V segment lost 4 bases and the J segment 5 bases; nucleotides outside the gene matches: 8. Germline V gives CDR1 SGHNT, CDR2 YENEEA. CDR3 protein: CASSYEGATDEQYF. The CDR3, as DNA: TGTGCCAGCAGCTACGAGGGGGCCACCGACGAGCAGTACTTC.

V gene TRBV11-2 combines with J gene TRBJ2-7; TRBD2 matches at 14 bases. Germline CDR1 and CDR2: SGHAT and FQNNGV. The J segment lost 4 bases and the V segment lost 4 bases, leaving 6 bases of the junction unmatched. The CDR3 loop spans 16 amino acids. The CDR3 reads CASSSGTSGSRYEQYF. CDR3 DNA: TGTGCCAGCAGCTCCGGGACTAGCGGGAGTCGGTACGAGCAGTACTTC.

There are many counts of this clonotype. This chain links TRBV7-9 with TRBJ2-7; 7 bases match TRBD2. Trimming took 0 bases from V and 4 from J; bases not matched to a gene: 6. The CDR3 extends over 15 amino acids. From germline, CDR1 is SEHNR and CDR2 FQNEAQ (reference sequence). The CDR3 spells CASSLAAGESYEQYF. The CDR3 DNA sequence: TGTGCCAGCAGCTTAGCGGCGGGAGAGTCATACGAGCAGTACTTC.

This clonotype was observed at least ten times. The J gene is TRBJ2-5, the V gene TRBV15; D is uncertain. The V and J ends lost 5 bases and 2 bases respectively, with 9 bases between them. This CDR3 region has 13 residues. Germline loops: CDR1 LNHNV, CDR2 YYDKDF (reference sequence). CDR3: CATSGGRQETQYF. Written as DNA, the CDR3 is TGTGCCACCAGCGGTGGACGGCAAGAGACCCAGTACTTC.

This clonotype was counted at least ten times. The V gene is TRBV29-1, the J gene TRBJ2-5; D unclear. Per the germline V gene, CDR1 is SQVTM and CDR2 is ANQGSEA. This CDR3 is 12 amino acids long. The V end lost 5 bases, the J end lost 2 bases, and 9 bases lay between the germline ends. The CDR3 DNA reads as TGCAGCGTTCTTGACACTCAAGAGACCCAGTACTTC. Translating it yields CSVLDTQETQYF.

At least ten counts were recorded for this clonotype. V is TRBV11-2 and J is TRBJ2-7, with 11 bases identical to TRBD1. CDR1 and CDR2 (germline): SGHAT, FQNNGV. The length of the CDR3 is 16 residues. With V trimmed by 3 bases and J by 3 bases, 7 bases remained unmatched. CDR3 DNA: TGTGCCAGCAGCTTGGAGGACAGGGGGCTAGTCTACGAGCAGTACTTC. Encoded protein: CASSLEDRGLVYEQYF.

This clonotype was seen only a few times. The V gene is TRBV20-1, the J gene TRBJ1-5; D remains unclear. The CDR3 totals 16 residues. The ends were cut back, 0 bases at V and 6 bases at J, with 18 bases in the middle. CDR1 is DFQATT, CDR2 SNEGSKA, per germline (reference sequence). CDR3 bases: TGCAGTGCTAGAGATCCCAGGCACCCGATGGGTCAGCCCCAGCATTTT. Protein product: CSARDPRHPMGQPQHF.

This clonotype was counted ten times or more. The J gene is TRBJ2-7, the V gene TRBV5-1; D is undetermined. In germline, CDR1 is SGHRS, CDR2 YFSETQ. The CDR3 consists of 12 residues. Deletions cut 5 bases from V and 2 bases from J, with 8 bases between. The CDR3 sequence is CASRKDAYEQYF. The CDR3 nucleotides read TGCGCCAGCAGAAAGGATGCCTACGAGCAGTACTTC.

There are a few counts of this clonotype. The CDR3 DNA follows: TGTGCCAGCAGTCCCGGCACAGAGACCCAGTACTTC. Protein product: CASSPGTETQYF. V and J are TRBV27 and TRBJ2-5; no clear D gene. The length of the CDR3 is 12 residues. Trimming took 5 bases from V and 4 from J, leaving 8 bases between them. The germline V gene encodes CDR1 MNHEY and CDR2 SMNVEV (reference sequence).

This clonotype was recorded many times. V gene TRBV6-2 or TRBV6-3 combines with J gene TRBJ2-2, with TRBD1 matching over 7 bases. Germline V gene sequence: CDR1 MNHEY, CDR2 SVGEGT. The CDR3 loop spans 14 amino acids. J gave up 3 bases and V 6 bases, and 4 bases lay outside the gene matches. CDR3 protein: CASSTGEYTGELFF. CDR3 coding DNA: TGTGCCAGCAGCACAGGGGAGTACACCGGGGAGCTGTTTTTT.

This clonotype was observed a handful of times. This sequence joins TRBV30 and TRBJ2-2; D gene unclear. The CDR3 extends over 15 amino acids. V lost 5 bases, J lost 0 bases, and 13 bases lay in between. From germline, CDR1 is GTSNPN and CDR2 SVGIG (reference sequence). The CDR3 loop reads CAWHPSPSNTGELFF. The CDR3 bases are TGTGCCTGGCATCCCAGTCCCTCGAACACCGGGGAGCTGTTTTTT.

This clonotype was detected many times. The V and J genes are TRBV10-1 and TRBJ1-3; no clear D. CDR1 WNHNN and CDR2 SYGVQD come from the germline V gene (reference sequence). V was trimmed by 3 bases and J by 2 bases, leaving 5 bases between them. The CDR3 spans 13 residues. DNA of the CDR3: TGCGCCAGCAGTGAACGGCCTGGAAACACCATATATTTT. Amino acid sequence: CASSERPGNTIYF.